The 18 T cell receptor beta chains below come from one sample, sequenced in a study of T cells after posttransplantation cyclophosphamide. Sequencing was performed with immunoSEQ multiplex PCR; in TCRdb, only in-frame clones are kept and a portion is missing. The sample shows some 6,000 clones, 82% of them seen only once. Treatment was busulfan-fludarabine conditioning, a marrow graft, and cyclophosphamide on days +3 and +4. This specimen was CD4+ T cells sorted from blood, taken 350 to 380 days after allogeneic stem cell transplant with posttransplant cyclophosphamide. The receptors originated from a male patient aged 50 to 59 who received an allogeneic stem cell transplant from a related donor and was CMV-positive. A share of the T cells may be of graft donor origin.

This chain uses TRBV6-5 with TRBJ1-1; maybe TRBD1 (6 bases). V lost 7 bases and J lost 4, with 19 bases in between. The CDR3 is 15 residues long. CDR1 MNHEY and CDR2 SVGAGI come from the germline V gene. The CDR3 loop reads CASIPLPQGITEAFF. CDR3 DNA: TGTGCCAGCATCCCGTTACCCCAGGGGATCACTGAAGCTTTCTTT.

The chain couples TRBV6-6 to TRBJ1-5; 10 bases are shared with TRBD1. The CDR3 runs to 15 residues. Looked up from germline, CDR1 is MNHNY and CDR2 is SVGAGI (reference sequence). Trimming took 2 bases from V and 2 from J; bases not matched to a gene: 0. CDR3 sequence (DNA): TGTGCCAGCAGTTACGGGACAGGGGGCAATCAGCCCCAGCATTTT. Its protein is CASSYGTGGNQPQHF.

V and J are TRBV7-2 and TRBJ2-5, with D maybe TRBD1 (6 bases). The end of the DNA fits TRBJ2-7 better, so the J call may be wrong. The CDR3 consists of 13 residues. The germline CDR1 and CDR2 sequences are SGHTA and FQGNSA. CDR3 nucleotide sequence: TGTGCCAGCAGCTCGGGACATACCTACGAGCAGTACTTC. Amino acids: CASSSGHTYEQYF.

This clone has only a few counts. CDR3: CASSLRYEQYF. The CDR3 bases are TGTGCCAGCAGCCTCCGGTACGAGCAGTACTTC. This chain connects TRBV7-2 to TRBJ2-7; D remains ambiguous. Germline V gene lookup returns CDR1 SGHTA and CDR2 FQGNSA. V was clipped by 5 bases and J by 4 bases, with 6 bases between them. The CDR3 covers 11 residues.

The CDR3 sequence: CASSGRDRYGYTF. CDR3 coding DNA: TGCGCCAGCAGTGGGAGGGACCGCTATGGCTACACCTTC. This sequence joins TRBV10-1 and TRBJ1-2, with a tentative D call TRBD1 (5 bases). The CDR3 is 13 residues long. The V gene lost 4 bases and the J gene lost 4 bases, with 10 bases spanning the gap. The germline V gene encodes CDR1 WNHNN and CDR2 SYGVQD (reference sequence).

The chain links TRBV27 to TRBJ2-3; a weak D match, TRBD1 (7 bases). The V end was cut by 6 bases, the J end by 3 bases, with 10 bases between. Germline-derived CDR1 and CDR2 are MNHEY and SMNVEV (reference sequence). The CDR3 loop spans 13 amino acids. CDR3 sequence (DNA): TGTGCCAGCAGAGCAGGGGGGACAGATACGCAGTATTTT. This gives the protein CASRAGGTDTQYF.

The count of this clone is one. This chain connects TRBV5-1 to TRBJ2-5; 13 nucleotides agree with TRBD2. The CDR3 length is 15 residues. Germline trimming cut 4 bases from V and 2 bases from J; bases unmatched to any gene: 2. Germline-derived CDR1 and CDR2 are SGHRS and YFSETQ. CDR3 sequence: CASSLGLAGQETQYF. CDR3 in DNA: TGCGCCAGCAGCCTGGGACTAGCGGGACAAGAGACCCAGTACTTC.

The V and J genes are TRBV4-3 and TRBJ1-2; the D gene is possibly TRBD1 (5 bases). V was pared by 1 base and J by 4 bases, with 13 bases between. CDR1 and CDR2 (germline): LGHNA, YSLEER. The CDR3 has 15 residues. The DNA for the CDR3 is TGCGCCAGCAGCCAAGTGAGTCAGGGTGGCTATGGCTACACCTTC. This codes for CASSQVSQGGYGYTF.

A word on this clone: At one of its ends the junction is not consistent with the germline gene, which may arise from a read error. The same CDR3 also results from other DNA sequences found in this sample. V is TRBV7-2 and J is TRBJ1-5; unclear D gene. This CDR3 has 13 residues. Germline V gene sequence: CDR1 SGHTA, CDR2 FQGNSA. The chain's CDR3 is CASSFYSNQPQHF. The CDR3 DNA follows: TGCGCCAGCAGCTTTTATAGCAATCAGCCCCAGCATTTT.

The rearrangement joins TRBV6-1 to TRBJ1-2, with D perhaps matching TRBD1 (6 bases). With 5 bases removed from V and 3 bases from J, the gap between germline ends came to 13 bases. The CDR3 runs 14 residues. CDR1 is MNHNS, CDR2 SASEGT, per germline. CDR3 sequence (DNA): TGTGCCAGCAGTTCACAGGGAAGCTACTATGGCTACACCTTC. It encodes CASSSQGSYYGYTF.

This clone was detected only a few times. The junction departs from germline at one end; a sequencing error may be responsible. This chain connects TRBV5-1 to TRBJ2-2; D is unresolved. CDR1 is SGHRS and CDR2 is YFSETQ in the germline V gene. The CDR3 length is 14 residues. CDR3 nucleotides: TGCGCCAGCAGCTTGGACTCGAACGCCGGGGAGCTGTTTTTT. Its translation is CASSLDSNAGELFF. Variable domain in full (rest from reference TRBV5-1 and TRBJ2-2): KAGVTQTPRYLIKTRGQQVTLSCSPISGHRSVSWYQQTPGQGLQFLFEYFSETQRNKGNFPGRFSGRQFSNSRSEMNVSTLELGDSALYLCASSLDSNAGELFFGEGSRLTVL.

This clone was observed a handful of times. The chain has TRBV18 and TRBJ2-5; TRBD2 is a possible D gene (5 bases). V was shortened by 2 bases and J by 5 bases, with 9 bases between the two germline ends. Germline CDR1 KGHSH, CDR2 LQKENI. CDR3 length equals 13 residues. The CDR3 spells CASSPASLETQYF. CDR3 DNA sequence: TGTGCCAGCTCACCAGCTAGCCTGGAGACCCAGTACTTC.

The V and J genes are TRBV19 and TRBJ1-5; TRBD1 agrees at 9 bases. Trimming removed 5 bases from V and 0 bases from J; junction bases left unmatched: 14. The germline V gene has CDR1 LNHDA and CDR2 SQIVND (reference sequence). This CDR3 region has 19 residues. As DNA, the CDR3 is TGTGCCAGTAGTCCATGGACAGGGGCGGGGGAATATAGCAATCAGCCCCAGCATTTT. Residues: CASSPWTGAGEYSNQPQHF.

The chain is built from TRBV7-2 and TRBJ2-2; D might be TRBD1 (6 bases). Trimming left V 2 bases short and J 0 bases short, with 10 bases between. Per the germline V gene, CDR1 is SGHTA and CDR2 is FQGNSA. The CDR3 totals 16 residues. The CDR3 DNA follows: TGTGCCAGCAGCTTAAACAGGGTGGCGAACACCGGGGAGCTGTTTTTT. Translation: CASSLNRVANTGELFF.

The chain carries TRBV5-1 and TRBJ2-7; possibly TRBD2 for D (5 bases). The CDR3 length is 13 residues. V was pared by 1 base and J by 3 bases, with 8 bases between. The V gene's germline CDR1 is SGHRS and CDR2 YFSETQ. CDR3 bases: TGCGCCAGCAGCTTGATTGCGGGCTACGAGCAGTACTTC. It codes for CASSLIAGYEQYF.

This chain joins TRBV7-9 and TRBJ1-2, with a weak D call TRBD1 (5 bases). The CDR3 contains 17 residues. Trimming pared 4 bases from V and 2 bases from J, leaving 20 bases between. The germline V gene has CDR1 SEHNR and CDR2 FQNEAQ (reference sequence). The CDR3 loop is CASSYHGGAGHNYGYTF. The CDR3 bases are TGTGCCAGCAGCTATCATGGTGGGGCCGGACACAACTATGGCTACACCTTC.

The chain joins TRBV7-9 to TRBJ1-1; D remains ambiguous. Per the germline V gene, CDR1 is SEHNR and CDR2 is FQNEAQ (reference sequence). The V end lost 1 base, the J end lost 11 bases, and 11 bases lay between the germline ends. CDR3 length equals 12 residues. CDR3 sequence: CASSLGGDLAFF. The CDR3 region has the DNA TGTGCCAGCAGCTTAGGCGGCGATCTTGCTTTCTTT.

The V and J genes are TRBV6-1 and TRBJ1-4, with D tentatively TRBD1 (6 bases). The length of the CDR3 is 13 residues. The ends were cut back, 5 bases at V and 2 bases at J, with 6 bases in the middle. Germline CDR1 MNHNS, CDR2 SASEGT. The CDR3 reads CASSQGTNEKLFF. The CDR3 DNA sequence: TGTGCCAGCAGTCAGGGGACTAATGAAAAACTGTTTTTT.